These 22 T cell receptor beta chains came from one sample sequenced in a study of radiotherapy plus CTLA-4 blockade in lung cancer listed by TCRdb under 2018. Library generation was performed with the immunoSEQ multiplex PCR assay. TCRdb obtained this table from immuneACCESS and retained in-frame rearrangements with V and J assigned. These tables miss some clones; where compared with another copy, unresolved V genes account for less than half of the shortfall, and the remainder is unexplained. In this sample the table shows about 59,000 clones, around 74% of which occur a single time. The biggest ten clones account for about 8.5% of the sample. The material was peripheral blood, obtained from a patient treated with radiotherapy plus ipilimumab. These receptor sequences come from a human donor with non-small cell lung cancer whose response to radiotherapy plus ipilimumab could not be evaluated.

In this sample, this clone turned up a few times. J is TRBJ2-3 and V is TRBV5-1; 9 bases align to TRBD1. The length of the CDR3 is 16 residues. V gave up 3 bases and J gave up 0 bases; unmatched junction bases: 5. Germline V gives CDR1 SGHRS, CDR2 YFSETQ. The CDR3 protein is CASSSGQGTSTDTQYF. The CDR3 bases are TGCGCCAGCAGCTCCGGACAGGGGACTAGCACAGATACGCAGTATTTT.

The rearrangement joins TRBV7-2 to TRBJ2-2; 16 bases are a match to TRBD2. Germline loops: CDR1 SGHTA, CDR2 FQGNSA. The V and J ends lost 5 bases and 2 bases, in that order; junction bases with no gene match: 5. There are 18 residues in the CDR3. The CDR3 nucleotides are TGTGCCAGCAGCCTGGGACTAGCGGGGGGGGTAAACACCGGGGAGCTGTTTTTT. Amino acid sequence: CASSLGLAGGVNTGELFF.

The CDR3 here is CASSLARWGGGNQPQHF. For the CDR3, the DNA is TGTGCCAGCAGCTTAGCTCGGTGGGGAGGGGGCAATCAGCCCCAGCATTTT. V usage is TRBV7-2 and J usage is TRBJ1-5; TRBD1 might be the D (5 bases). In germline, CDR1 is SGHTA, CDR2 FQGNSA. V was trimmed by 0 bases and J by 2 bases, leaving 14 bases between them. This CDR3 has 17 amino acids. The entire variable domain, with the rest obtained from reference TRBV7-2 and TRBJ1-5, is as follows: GAGVSQSPSNKVTEKGKDVELRCDPISGHTALYWYRQSLGQGLEFLIYFQGNSAPDKSGLPSDRFSAERTGGSVSTLTIQRTQQEDSAVYLCASSLARWGGGNQPQHFGDGTRLSIL.

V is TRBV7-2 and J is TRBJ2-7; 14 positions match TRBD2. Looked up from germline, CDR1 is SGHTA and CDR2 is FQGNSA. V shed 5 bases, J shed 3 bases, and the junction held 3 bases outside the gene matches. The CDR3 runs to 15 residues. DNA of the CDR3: TGTGCCAGCAGCCCAGGGACTAGCGGGGGCTACGAGCAGTACTTC. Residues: CASSPGTSGGYEQYF. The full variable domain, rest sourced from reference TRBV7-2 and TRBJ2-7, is GAGVSQSPSNKVTEKGKDVELRCDPISGHTALYWYRQSLGQGLEFLIYFQGNSAPDKSGLPSDRFSAERTGGSVSTLTIQRTQQEDSAVYLCASSPGTSGGYEQYFGPGTRLTVT.

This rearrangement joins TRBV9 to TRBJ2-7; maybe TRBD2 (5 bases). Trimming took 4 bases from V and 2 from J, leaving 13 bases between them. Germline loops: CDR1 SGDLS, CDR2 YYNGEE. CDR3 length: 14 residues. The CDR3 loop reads CASSNQDWTYEQYF. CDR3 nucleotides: TGTGCCAGCAGCAACCAGGACTGGACCTACGAGCAGTACTTC.

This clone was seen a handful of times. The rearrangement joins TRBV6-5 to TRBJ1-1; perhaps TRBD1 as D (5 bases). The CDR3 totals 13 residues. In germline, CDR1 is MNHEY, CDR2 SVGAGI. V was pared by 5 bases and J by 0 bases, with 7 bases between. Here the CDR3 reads CASSRTLNTEAFF. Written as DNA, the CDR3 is TGTGCCAGCAGTAGGACACTGAACACTGAAGCTTTCTTT.

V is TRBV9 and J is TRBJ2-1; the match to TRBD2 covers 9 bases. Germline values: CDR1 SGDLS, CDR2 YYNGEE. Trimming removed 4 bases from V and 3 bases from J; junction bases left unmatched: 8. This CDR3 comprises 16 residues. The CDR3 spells CASSLSGGKLYNEQFF. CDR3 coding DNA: TGTGCCAGCAGCCTAAGCGGGGGGAAGCTCTACAATGAGCAGTTCTTC.

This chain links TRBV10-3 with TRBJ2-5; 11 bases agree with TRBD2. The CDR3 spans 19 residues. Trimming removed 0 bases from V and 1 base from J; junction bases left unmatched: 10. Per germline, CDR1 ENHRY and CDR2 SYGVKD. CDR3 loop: CAISESSLAGGPFQETQYF. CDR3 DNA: TGTGCCATCAGTGAGTCGAGCCTAGCGGGGGGCCCATTCCAAGAGACCCAGTACTTC.

The CDR3 here is CASSLERAGNEKLFF. CDR3 DNA: TGTGCCAGCAGCTTAGAGCGGGCTGGTAATGAAAAACTGTTTTTT. The chain links TRBV7-9 to TRBJ1-4; no clear D. The CDR3 runs to 15 residues. Germline lookup yields CDR1 SEHNR and CDR2 FQNEAQ (reference sequence). Trimming took off 1 base at V and 4 bases at J, with 10 bases between the two ends.

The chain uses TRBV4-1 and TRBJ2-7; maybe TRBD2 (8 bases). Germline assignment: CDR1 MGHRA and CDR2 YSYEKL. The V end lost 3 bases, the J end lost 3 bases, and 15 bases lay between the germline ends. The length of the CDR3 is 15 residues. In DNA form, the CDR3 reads TGCGCCAGCAGCCATGGGACAGCGGGGGTCTACGAGCAGTACTTC. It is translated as CASSHGTAGVYEQYF.

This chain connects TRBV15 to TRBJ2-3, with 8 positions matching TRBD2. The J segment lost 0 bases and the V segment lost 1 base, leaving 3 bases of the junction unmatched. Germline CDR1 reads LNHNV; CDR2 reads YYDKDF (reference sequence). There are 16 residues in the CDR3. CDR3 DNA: TGTGCCACCAGCAGAGGAACGGGAGGGAGCACAGATACGCAGTATTTT. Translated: CATSRGTGGSTDTQYF.

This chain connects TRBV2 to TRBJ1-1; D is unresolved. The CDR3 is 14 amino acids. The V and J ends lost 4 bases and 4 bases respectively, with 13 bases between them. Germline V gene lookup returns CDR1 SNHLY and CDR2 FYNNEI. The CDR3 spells CASSGLNSATEAFF. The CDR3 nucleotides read TGTGCCAGCAGTGGATTAAACAGTGCCACTGAAGCTTTCTTT.

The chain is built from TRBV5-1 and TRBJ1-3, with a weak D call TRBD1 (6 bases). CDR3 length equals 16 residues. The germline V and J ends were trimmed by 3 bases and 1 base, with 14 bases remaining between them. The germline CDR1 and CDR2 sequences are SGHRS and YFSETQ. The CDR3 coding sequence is TGCGCCAGCAGCTCATGGGCAGGGGATTCTGGAAACACCATATATTTT. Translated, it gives CASSSWAGDSGNTIYF.

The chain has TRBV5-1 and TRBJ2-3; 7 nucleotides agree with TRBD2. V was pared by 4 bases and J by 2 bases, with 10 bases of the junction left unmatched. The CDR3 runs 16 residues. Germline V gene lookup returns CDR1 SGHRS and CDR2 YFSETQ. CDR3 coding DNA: TGCGCCAGCAGCCCCCGGGAGGTCAGGCTCACAGATACGCAGTATTTT. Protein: CASSPREVRLTDTQYF.

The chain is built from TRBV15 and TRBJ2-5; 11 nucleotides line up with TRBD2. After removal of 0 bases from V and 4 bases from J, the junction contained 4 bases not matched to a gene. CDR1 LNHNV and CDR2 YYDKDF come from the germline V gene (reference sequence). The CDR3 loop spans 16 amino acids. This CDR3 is CATSRDRLAGTETQYF. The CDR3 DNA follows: TGTGCCACCAGCAGAGATAGACTAGCGGGAACAGAGACCCAGTACTTC.

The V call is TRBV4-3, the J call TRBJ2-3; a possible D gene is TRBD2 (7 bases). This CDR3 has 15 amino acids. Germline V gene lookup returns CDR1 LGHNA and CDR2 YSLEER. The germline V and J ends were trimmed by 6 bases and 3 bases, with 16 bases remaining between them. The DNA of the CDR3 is TGCGCCAGCAGTCTTCGGGGGGCGCGAACAGATACGCAGTATTTT. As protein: CASSLRGARTDTQYF.

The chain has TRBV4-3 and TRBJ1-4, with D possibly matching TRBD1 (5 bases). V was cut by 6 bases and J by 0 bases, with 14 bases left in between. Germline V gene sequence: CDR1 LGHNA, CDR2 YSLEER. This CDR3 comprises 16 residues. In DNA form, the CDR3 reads TGCGCCAGCAGTCAATGGGGCCCTCCAACTAATGAAAAACTGTTTTTT. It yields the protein CASSQWGPPTNEKLFF.

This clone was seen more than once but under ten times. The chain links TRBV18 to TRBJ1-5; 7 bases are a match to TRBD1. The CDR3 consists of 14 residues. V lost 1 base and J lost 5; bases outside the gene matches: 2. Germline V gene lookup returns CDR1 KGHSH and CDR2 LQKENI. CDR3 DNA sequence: TGTGCCAGCTCACCACAAGGACAGGATCAGCCCCAGCATTTT. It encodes CASSPQGQDQPQHF.

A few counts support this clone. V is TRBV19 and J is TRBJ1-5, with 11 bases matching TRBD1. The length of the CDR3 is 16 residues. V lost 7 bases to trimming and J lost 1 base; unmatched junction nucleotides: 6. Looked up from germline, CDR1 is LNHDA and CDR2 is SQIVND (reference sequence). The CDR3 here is CASTRDRGASNQPQHF. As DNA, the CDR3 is TGTGCCAGTACCCGGGACAGGGGGGCCAGCAATCAGCCCCAGCATTTT. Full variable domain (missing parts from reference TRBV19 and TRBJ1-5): DGGITQSPKYLFRKEGQNVTLSCEQNLNHDAMYWYRQDPGQGLRLIYYSQIVNDFQKGDIAEGYSVSREKKESFPLTVTSAQKNPTAFYLCASTRDRGASNQPQHFGDGTRLSIL.

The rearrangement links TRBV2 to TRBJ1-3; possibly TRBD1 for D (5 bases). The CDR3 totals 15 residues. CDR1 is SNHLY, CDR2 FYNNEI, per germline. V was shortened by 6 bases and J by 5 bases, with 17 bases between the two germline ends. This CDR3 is CASSSGLLVRNTIYF. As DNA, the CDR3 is TGTGCCAGCAGCTCAGGGTTACTCGTCAGAAACACCATATATTTT.

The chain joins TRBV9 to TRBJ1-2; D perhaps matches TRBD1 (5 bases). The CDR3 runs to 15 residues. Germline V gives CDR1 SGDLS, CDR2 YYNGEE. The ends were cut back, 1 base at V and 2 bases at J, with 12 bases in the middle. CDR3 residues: CASSVPTGLNYGYTF. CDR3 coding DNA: TGTGCCAGCAGCGTACCCACAGGACTAAACTATGGCTACACCTTC.

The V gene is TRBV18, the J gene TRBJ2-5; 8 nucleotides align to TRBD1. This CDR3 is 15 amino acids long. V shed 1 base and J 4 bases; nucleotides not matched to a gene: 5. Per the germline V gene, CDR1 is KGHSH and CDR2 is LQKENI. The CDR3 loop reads CASSPRGQGGETQYF. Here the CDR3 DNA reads TGTGCCAGCTCACCACGCGGACAGGGCGGAGAGACCCAGTACTTC.